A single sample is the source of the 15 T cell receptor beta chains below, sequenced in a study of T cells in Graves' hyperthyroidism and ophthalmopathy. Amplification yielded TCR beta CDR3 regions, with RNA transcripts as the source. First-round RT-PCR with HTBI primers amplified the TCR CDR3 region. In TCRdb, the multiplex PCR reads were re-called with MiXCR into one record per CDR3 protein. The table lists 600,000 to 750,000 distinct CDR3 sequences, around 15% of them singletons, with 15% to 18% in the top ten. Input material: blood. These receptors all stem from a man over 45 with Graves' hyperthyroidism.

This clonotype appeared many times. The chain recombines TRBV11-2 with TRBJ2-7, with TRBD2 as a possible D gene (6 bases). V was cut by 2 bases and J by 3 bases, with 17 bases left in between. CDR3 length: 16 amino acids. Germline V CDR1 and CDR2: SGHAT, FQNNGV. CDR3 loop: CASSLMWSGEGYEQYF. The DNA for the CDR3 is TGTGCCAGCAGCTTAATGTGGTCGGGAGAAGGCTACGAGCAGTACTTC. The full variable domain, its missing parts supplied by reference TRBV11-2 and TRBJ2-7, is EAGVAQSPRYKIIEKRQSVAFWCNPISGHATLYWYQQILGQGPKLLIQFQNNGVVDDSQLPKDRFSAERLKGVDSTLKIQPAKLEDSAVYLCASSLMWSGEGYEQYFGPGTRLTVT.

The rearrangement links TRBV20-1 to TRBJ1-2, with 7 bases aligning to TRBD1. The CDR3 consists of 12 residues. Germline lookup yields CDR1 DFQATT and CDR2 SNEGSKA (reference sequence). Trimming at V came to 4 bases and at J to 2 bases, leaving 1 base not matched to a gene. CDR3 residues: CSAKGQNYGYTF. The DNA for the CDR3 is TGCAGTGCTAAGGGACAGAACTATGGCTACACCTTC.

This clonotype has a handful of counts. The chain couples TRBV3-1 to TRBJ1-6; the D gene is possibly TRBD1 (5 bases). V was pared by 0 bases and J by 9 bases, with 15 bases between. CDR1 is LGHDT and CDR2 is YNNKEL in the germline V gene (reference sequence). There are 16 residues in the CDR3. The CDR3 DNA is TGTGCCAGCAGCCAAGATTTTGGCGGGGCCGGTTCACCCCTCCACTTT. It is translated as CASSQDFGGAGSPLHF.

Written as DNA, the CDR3 is TGTGCCACCAGCACGCAAAATCAGCCCCAGCATTTT. It translates to CATSTQNQPQHF. V and J are TRBV15 and TRBJ1-5; D is uncertain. There are 12 residues in the CDR3. The germline gives CDR1 LNHNV, CDR2 YYDKDF (reference sequence). Trimming removed 4 bases at V and 4 bases at J, with 5 bases between.

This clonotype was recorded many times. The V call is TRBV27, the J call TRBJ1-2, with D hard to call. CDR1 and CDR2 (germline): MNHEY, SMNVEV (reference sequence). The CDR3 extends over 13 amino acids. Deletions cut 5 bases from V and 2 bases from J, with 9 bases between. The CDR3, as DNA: TGTGCCAGCAGTCTGACCGAGAACTATGGCTACACCTTC. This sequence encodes CASSLTENYGYTF.

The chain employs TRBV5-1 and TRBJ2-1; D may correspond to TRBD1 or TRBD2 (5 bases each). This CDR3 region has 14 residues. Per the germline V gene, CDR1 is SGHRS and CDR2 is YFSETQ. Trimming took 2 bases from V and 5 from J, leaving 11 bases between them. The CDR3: CASSFQGRHNEQFF. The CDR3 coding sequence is TGCGCCAGCAGCTTTCAGGGACGTCACAATGAGCAGTTCTTC.

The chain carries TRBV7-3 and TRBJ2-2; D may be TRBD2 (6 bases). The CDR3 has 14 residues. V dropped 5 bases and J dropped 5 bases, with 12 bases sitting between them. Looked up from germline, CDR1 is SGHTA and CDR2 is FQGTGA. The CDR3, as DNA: TGTGCCAGCAGCCAGGGACTTATGACCGGGGAGCTGTTTTTT. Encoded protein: CASSQGLMTGELFF. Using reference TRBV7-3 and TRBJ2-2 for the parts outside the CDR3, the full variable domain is GAGVSQTPSNKVTEKGKYVELRCDPISGHTALYWYRQSLGQGPEFLIYFQGTGAADDSGLPNDRFFAVRPEGSVSTLKIQRTERGDSAVYLCASSQGLMTGELFFGEGSRLTVL.

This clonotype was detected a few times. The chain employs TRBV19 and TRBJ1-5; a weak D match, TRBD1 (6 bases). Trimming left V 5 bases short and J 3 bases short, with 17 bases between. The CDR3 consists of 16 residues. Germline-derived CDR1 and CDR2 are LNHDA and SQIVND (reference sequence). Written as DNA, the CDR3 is TGTGCCAGTAGTCATGAAGGACAGACCTACAATCAGCCCCAGCATTTT. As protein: CASSHEGQTYNQPQHF.

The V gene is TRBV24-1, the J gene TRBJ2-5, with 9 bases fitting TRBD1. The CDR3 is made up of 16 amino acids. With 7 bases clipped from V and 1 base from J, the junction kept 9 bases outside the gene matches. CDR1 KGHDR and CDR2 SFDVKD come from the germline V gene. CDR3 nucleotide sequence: TGTGCCACCAGCCACGGGACAGGGATATTCCAAGAGACCCAGTACTTC. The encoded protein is CATSHGTGIFQETQYF.

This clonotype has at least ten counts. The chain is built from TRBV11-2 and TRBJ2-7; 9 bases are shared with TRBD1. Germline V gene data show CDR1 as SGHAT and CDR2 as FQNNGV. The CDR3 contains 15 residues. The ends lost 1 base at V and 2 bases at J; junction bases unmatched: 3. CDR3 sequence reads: CASSLVGTGTYEQYF. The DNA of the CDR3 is TGTGCCAGCAGCTTAGTTGGGACAGGGACCTACGAGCAGTACTTC.

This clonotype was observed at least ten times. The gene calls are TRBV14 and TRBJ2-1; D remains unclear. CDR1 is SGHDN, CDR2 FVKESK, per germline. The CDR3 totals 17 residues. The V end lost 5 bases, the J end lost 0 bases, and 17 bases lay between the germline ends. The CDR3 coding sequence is TGTGCCAGCAGCTCTGATTGGAGCTCCGCCTCCTACAATGAGCAGTTCTTC. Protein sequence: CASSSDWSSASYNEQFF.

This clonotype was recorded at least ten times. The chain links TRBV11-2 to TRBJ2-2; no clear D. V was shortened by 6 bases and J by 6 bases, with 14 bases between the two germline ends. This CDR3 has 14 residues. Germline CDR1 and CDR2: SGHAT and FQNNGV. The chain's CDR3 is CASSSWTSPGELFF. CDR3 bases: TGTGCCAGCAGTTCCTGGACGAGTCCCGGGGAGCTGTTTTTT. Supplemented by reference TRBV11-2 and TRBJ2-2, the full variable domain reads EAGVAQSPRYKIIEKRQSVAFWCNPISGHATLYWYQQILGQGPKLLIQFQNNGVVDDSQLPKDRFSAERLKGVDSTLKIQPAKLEDSAVYLCASSSWTSPGELFFGEGSRLTVL.

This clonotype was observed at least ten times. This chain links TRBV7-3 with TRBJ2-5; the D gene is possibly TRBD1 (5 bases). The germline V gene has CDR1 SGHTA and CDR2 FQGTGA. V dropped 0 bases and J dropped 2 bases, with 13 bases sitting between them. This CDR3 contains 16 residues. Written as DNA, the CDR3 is TGTGCCAGCAGCTTAACAAGTTTAGGGGTACAAGAGACCCAGTACTTC. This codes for CASSLTSLGVQETQYF.

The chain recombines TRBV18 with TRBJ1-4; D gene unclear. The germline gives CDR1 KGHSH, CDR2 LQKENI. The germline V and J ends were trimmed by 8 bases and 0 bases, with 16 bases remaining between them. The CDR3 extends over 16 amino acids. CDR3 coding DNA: TGTGCCAGCACGTCAAGGACTTTCACAACTAATGAAAAACTGTTTTTT. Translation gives CASTSRTFTTNEKLFF.

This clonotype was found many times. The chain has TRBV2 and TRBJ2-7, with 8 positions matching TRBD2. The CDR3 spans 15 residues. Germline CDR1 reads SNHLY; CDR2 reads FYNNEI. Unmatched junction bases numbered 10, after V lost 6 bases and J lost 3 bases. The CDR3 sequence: CASRGGLASLYEQYF. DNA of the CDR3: TGTGCCAGCAGGGGAGGACTAGCAAGTCTCTACGAGCAGTACTTC.